The clone carrying this T cell receptor (beta chain) appeared once. Germline trimming cut 3 bases from V and 10 bases from J; bases unmatched to any gene: 12. The germline CDR1 and CDR2 sequences are MGHDK and SYGVNS. The CDR3 sequence is 15 residues long. The sample comes from a study of blood T cell repertoires in COVID-19. Study-wide context: The study drew acute and convalescent COVID-19 samples from the United States, Italy and Spain.

TCRdb's table, derived via immunoSEQ multiplex PCR, lists solely in-frame clones and lacks some. This repertoire shows 200,000 to 250,000 clones, 83% found once; its top ten account for roughly 7%. The chain combines TRBV25-1 with TRBJ1-2; 9 bases map to TRBD1. The material sequenced was peripheral blood. The TCR was taken from a woman aged 45 to 65 with acute or convalescent COVID-19. This CDR3 reads CASSETGTGIGDYTF. CDR3 DNA sequence: TGTGCCAGCAGTGAGACCGGGACAGGGATAGGGGACTACACCTTC.